The next 12 T cell receptor beta chains were all read from a single sample in a study of Tregs in tolerant kidney transplant recipients. Only in-frame clones appear in the TCRdb table, and some are missing; sequencing was by immunoSEQ multiplex PCR. The repertoire consists of about 68,000 clones, with 84% occurring once and the leading ten covering roughly 4%. Material: CD4+ T cells from blood. These receptors were obtained from a human donor in good health.

The V and J genes are TRBV6-6 and TRBJ1-2, with a weak D call TRBD1 (5 bases). Germline V gene sequence: CDR1 MNHNY, CDR2 SVGAGI (reference sequence). This CDR3 region has 14 residues. Trimming left V 4 bases short and J 6 bases short, with 15 bases between. The CDR3 loop is CASSSTGTAHGYTF. As DNA, the CDR3 is TGTGCCAGCAGTTCCACGGGGACTGCCCATGGCTACACCTTC.

The V call is TRBV30, the J call TRBJ2-3, with D unresolved. The CDR3 is 15 amino acids. Germline V gives CDR1 GTSNPN, CDR2 SVGIG (reference sequence). With 0 bases removed from V and 1 base from J, the gap between germline ends came to 11 bases. The CDR3 loop reads CAWSVRSTGTDTQYF. CDR3 nucleotide sequence: TGTGCCTGGAGTGTACGTAGCACGGGCACAGATACGCAGTATTTT.

The chain employs TRBV14 and TRBJ2-2; D is undetermined. Germline V gives CDR1 SGHDN, CDR2 FVKESK. V lost 6 bases to trimming and J lost 6 bases, with 14 bases between them. CDR3 size: 14 residues. CDR3 DNA sequence: TGTGCCAGCAGACCCGGGCCCCATCCCGGGGAGCTGTTTTTT. This gives the protein CASRPGPHPGELFF.

The chain couples TRBV14 to TRBJ1-2; TRBD1 matches at 9 bases. In germline, CDR1 is SGHDN, CDR2 FVKESK. The CDR3 is 14 amino acids. After removal of 0 bases from V and 9 bases from J, the junction contained 5 bases not matched to a gene. The CDR3 DNA sequence: TGTGCCAGCAGCCAAGATCGACAGGGGGGGAGCTACACCTTC. It yields the protein CASSQDRQGGSYTF.

This clone was counted only a few times. This chain uses TRBV11-1 with TRBJ2-1, with 10 bases fitting TRBD1. The CDR3 runs to 14 residues. V lost 6 bases and J lost 6; bases outside the gene matches: 5. Germline-derived CDR1 and CDR2 are SGHAT and FQDESV (reference sequence). CDR3 residues: CASRRQGASNEQFF. CDR3 coding DNA: TGTGCCAGCAGACGACAGGGGGCAAGCAATGAGCAGTTCTTC.

The chain employs TRBV7-9 and TRBJ2-3; 8 nucleotides match TRBD1. Trimming removed 3 bases from V and 2 bases from J; junction bases left unmatched: 13. The CDR3 is made up of 18 amino acids. Per the germline V gene, CDR1 is SEHNR and CDR2 is FQNEAQ (reference sequence). The CDR3 is CASSLGTGGYPNTDTQYF. For the CDR3, the DNA is TGTGCCAGCAGCTTGGGAACAGGGGGTTACCCTAACACAGATACGCAGTATTTT.

The chain joins TRBV7-8 to TRBJ2-1; D possibly corresponds to TRBD2 (6 bases). Germline loops: CDR1 SGHVS, CDR2 FQNEAQ. The CDR3 covers 15 residues. Trimming took off 1 base at V and 4 bases at J, with 11 bases between the two ends. CDR3 sequence (DNA): TGTGCCAGCAGCTTAGGGGCGGGACTGTACAATGAGCAGTTCTTC. Protein sequence: CASSLGAGLYNEQFF.

This clone was recorded only once. The genes are TRBV5-1 and TRBJ2-6; 9 bases fit TRBD1. Germline CDR1 is SGHRS and CDR2 is YFSETQ. The trim removed 3 bases at V and 4 bases at J, leaving 5 bases unmatched. This CDR3 is 16 amino acids long. CDR3 sequence reads: CASSWGTGSGANVLTF. The CDR3 DNA is TGCGCCAGCAGCTGGGGGACAGGGAGCGGGGCCAACGTCCTGACTTTC.

In this sample, this clone turned up once. At the DNA level, this CDR3 is encoded by other sequences in the same sample as well. This chain connects TRBV4-1 to TRBJ1-3, with 10 bases aligning to TRBD1. V trimming: 0 bases; J trimming: 4 bases; junction bases outside the gene matches: 3. This CDR3 comprises 16 residues. The germline V gene has CDR1 MGHRA and CDR2 YSYEKL. The CDR3 loop is CASSQDRQGAGNTIYF. In DNA, the CDR3 is TGCGCCAGCAGCCAAGATCGACAGGGGGCGGGAAACACCATATATTTT.

The chain combines TRBV19 with TRBJ1-5; D possibly corresponds to TRBD1 (5 bases). V lost 8 bases and J lost 4, with 9 bases in between. The CDR3 covers 12 residues. Germline V gives CDR1 LNHDA, CDR2 SQIVND (reference sequence). CDR3 coding DNA: TGTGCCAGTCGGGACGCGAATCAGCCCCAGCATTTT. Translation gives CASRDANQPQHF.

The chain combines TRBV5-5 with TRBJ2-7; 12 nucleotides line up with TRBD1. Germline-derived CDR1 and CDR2 are SGHKS and YYEKEE (reference sequence). V gave up 2 bases and J gave up 4 bases; unmatched junction bases: 4. The CDR3 has 15 amino acids. The CDR3 sequence is CASSLPGQGAYEQYF. The CDR3 DNA is TGTGCCAGCAGCTTACCGGGACAGGGGGCATACGAGCAGTACTTC.

This clone was counted once. The chain is built from TRBV11-2 and TRBJ2-7; 11 bases are a match to TRBD2. V was clipped by 1 base and J by 0 bases; unmatched bases: 8. This CDR3 has 18 amino acids. Looked up from germline, CDR1 is SGHAT and CDR2 is FQNNGV. The CDR3, as DNA: TGTGCCAGCAGCTTAGGGGGGACTAGCGGTGCGGCCTCCTACGAGCAGTACTTC. Its translation is CASSLGGTSGAASYEQYF.